This T cell receptor beta chain was found in a study of response to subunit inactivated influenza vaccine. The CDR3 is 15 amino acids. Germline assignment: CDR1 MNHEY and CDR2 SMNVEV (reference sequence). The V and J ends lost 5 bases and 1 base respectively, with 15 bases between them. TCRdb reprocessed the RT-PCR reads via MiXCR and lists one record per CDR3 protein. In the table there are roughly 700,000 distinct CDR3 sequences, 15% to 17% of which are singletons. The source was PBMCs from blood, collected 11 to 12 days after vaccination. The origin of this receptor is a man between 45 and 60 years old who received an inactivated influenza vaccine. The chain couples TRBV27 to TRBJ2-7, with a weak D call TRBD2 (6 bases). CDR3 residues: CASSAAGLGSYEQYF. The CDR3 nucleotides read TGTGCCAGCAGTGCCGCGGGACTGGGGTCCTACGAGCAGTACTTC.